Below, one T cell receptor beta chain is given with its context. This sample was taken from a study of blood T cell repertoires in COVID-19. Generated by immunoSEQ multiplex PCR, the TCRdb table keeps only in-frame clones and is missing some. The table has approximately 250,000 clones, about 88% seen once. The CDR3 contains 14 residues. Germline CDR1 and CDR2: MDHEN and SYDVKM. Trimming removed 4 bases at V and 5 bases at J, with 14 bases between. The sequence came from a man aged 25-45 years with acute COVID-19. The V gene is TRBV28, the J gene TRBJ2-5; D not certain. Sequenced material: PBMCs or T cells enriched from blood (not recorded which). CDR3 in amino acids: CASSSQNMYETQYF. Written as DNA, the CDR3 is TGTGCCAGCAGTTCGCAGAACATGTACGAGACCCAGTACTTC. The whole variable domain, filled in from reference TRBV28 and TRBJ2-5, reads DVKVTQSSRYLVKRTGEKVFLECVQDMDHENMFWYRQDPGLGLRLIYFSYDVKMKEKGDIPEGYSVSREKKERFSLILESASTNQTSMYLCASSSQNMYETQYFGPGTRLLVL.